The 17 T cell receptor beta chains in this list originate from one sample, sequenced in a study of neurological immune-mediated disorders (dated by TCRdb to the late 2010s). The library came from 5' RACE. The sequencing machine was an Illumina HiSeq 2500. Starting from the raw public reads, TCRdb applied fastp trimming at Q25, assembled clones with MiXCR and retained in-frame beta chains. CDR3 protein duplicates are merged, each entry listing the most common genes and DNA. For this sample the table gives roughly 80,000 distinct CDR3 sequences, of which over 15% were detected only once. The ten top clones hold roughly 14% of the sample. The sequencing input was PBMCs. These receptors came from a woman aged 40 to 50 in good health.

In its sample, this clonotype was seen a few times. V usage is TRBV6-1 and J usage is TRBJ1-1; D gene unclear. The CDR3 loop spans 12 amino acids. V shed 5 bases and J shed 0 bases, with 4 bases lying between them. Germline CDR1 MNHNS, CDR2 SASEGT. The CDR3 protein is CASSRVNTEAFF. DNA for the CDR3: TGTGCCAGCAGTAGGGTGAACACTGAAGCTTTCTTT.

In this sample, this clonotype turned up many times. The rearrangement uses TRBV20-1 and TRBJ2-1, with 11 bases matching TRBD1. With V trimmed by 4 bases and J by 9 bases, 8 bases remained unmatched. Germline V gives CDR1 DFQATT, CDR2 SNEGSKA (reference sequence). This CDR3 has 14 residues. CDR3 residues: CSAKRGTGGFEQFF. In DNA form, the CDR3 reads TGCAGTGCTAAGAGAGGGACAGGGGGGTTTGAGCAGTTCTTC.

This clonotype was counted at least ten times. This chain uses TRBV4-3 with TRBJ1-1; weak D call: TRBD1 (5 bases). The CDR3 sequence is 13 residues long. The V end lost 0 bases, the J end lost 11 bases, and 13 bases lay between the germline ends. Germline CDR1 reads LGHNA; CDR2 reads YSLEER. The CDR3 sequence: CASSQDGPGKAFF. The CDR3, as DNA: TGCGCCAGCAGCCAAGATGGACCAGGGAAGGCTTTCTTT.

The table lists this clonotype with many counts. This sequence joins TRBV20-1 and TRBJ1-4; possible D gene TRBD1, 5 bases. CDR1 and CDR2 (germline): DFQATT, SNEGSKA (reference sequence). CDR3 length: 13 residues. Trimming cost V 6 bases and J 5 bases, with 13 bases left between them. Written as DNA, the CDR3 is TGCAGTGCCCGGGGGACGGGAAATGAAAAACTGTTTTTT. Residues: CSARGTGNEKLFF.

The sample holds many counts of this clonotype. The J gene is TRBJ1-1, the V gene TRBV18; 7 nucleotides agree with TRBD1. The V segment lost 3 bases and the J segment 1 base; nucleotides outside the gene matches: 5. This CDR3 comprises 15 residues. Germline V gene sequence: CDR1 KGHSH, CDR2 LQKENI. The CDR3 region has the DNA TGTGCCAGCTCACCTGACAGGGAACCGAACACTGAAGCTTTCTTT. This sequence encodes CASSPDREPNTEAFF.

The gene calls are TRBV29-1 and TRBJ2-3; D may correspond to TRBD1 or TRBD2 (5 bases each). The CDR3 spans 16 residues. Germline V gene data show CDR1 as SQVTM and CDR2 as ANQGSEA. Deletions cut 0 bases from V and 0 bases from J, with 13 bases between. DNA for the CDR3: TGCAGCGTTGAAGATCCGGTCGGGGCGAGCACAGATACGCAGTATTTT. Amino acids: CSVEDPVGASTDTQYF.

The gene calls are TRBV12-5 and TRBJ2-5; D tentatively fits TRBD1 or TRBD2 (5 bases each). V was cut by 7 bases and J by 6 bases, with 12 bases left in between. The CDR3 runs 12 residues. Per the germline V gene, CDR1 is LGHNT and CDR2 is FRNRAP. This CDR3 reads CASAARGQTQYF. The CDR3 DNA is TGTGCTAGTGCCGCCCGGGGACAGACCCAGTACTTC.

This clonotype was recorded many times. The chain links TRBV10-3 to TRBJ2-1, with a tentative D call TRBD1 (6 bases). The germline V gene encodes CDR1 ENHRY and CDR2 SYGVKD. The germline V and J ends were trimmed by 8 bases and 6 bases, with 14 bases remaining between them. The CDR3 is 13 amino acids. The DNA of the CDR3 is TGTGCCATCGGGGGCCAACGGGGCAATGAGCAGTTCTTC. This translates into CAIGGQRGNEQFF.

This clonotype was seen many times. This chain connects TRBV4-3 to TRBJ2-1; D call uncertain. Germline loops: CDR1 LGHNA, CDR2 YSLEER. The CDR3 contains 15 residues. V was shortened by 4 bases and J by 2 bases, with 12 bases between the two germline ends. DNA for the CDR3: TGCGCCAGCAGCCCCCGGATAGGGACCTACAATGAGCAGTTCTTC. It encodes CASSPRIGTYNEQFF.

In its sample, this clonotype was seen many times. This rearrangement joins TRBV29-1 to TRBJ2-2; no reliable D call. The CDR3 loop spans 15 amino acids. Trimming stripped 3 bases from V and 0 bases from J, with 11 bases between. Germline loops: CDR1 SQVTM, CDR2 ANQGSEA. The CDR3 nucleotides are TGCAGCGTTGAGAAGCCAGGAACGAACACCGGGGAGCTGTTTTTT. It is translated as CSVEKPGTNTGELFF.

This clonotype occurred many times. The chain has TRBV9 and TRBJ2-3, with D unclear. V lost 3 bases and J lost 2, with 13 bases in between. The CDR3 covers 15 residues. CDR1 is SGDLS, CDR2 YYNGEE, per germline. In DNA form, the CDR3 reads TGTGCCAGCAGCGCATCAGGCTCCCCCACAGATACGCAGTATTTT. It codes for CASSASGSPTDTQYF.

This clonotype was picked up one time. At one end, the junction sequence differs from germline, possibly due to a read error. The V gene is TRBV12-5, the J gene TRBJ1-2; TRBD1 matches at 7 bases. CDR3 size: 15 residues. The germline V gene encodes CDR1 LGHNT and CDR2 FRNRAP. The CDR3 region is CASSLDRRQNYGYTF. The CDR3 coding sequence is TGTGCTAGTAGTTTGGACAGGAGACAAAACTATGGCTACACCTTC.

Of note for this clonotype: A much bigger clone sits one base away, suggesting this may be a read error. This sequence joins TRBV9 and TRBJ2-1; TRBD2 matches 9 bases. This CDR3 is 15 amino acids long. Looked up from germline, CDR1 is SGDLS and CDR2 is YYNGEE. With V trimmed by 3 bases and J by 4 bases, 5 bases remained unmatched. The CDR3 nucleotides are TGTGCCAGCAGCGGGAAGCGGGGGGCGTACAATGAGCAGTTCTTC. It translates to CASSGKRGAYNEQFF. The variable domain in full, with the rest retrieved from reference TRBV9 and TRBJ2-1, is DSGVTQTPKHLITATGQRVTLRCSPRSGDLSVYWYQQSLDQGLQFLIQYYNGEERAKGNILERFSAQQFPDLHSELNLSSLELGDSALYFCASSGKRGAYNEQFFGPGTRLTVL.

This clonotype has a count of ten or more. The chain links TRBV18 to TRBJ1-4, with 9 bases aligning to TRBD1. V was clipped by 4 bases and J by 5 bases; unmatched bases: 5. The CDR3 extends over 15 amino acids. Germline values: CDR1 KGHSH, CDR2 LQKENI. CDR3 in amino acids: CASSLTGTGNEKLFF. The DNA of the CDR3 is TGTGCCAGCTCACTCACCGGGACAGGGAATGAAAAACTGTTTTTT.

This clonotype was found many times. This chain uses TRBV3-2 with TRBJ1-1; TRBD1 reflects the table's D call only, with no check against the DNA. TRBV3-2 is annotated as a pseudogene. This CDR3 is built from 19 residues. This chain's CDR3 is CASRQVGTGGLLLNTEAFF. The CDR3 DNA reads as TGTGCCAGCAGGCAAGTGGGAACAGGGGGCCTCCTTTTGAACACTGAAGCTTTCTTT.

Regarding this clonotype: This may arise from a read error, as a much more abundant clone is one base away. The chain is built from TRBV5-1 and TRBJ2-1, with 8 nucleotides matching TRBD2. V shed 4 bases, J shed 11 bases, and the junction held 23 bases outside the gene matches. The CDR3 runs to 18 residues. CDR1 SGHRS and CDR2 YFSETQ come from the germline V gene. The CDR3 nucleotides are TGCGCCAGCAGCCAACCCCCGGGCAGCGGGGGACCTACAATGAAGCAGTTCTTC. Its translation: CASSQPPGSGGPTMKQFF. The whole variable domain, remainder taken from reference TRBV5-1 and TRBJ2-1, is KAGVTQTPRYLIKTRGQQVTLSCSPISGHRSVSWYQQTPGQGLQFLFEYFSETQRNKGNFPGRFSGRQFSNSRSEMNVSTLELGDSALYLCASSQPPGSGGPTMKQFFGPGTRLTVL.

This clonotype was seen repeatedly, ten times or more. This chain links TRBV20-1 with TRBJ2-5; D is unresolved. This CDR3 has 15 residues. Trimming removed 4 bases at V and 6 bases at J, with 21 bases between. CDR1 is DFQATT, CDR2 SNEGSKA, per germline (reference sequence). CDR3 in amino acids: CSATHPLGLPKTQYF. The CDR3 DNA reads TGCAGTGCTACCCATCCCCTAGGCCTACCAAAGACCCAGTACTTC.